Sequencing of this T cell receptor beta chain was carried out in a study of blood T cell repertoires in COVID-19. Study-wide context: Acute and convalescent COVID-19 samples came from the United States, Italy and Spain. Sample material is recorded as cDNA or gDNA derived from T cells, B-cell-depleted T cells, or PBMCs.

Using immunoSEQ multiplex PCR, the repertoire was profiled, and TCRdb retains in-frame clones only, with some absent. This sample has more than 150,000 clones; roughly 73% occur once, and the top ten carry 2.5% to 3%. This CDR3 has 15 amino acids. CDR1 is MNHEY and CDR2 is SVGAGI in the germline V gene. V dropped 6 bases and J dropped 0; count of bases not matched to a gene: 5. Sequenced sample: peripheral blood. This TCR was sampled from a woman older than 75 with active or convalescent COVID-19. The chain employs TRBV6-5 and TRBJ1-2, with TRBD1 identical over 9 bases. Here the CDR3 DNA reads TGTGCCAGCAGGAGGGGGACAGGGACTAACTATGGCTACACCTTC. Protein product: CASRRGTGTNYGYTF.